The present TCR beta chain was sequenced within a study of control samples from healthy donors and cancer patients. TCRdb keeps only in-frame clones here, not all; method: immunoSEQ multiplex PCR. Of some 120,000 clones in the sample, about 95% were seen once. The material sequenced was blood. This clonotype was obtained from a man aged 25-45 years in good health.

The CDR3 DNA is TGTGCCAGTAGTGCGCCGGGACAGGGGCGGCCCTCATATGGCTACACCTTC. Amino acids: CASSAPGQGRPSYGYTF. The chain carries TRBV19 and TRBJ1-2, with 10 bases fitting TRBD1. Germline-derived CDR1 and CDR2 are LNHDA and SQIVND (reference sequence). This CDR3 spans 17 amino acids. V lost 5 bases, J lost 5 bases, and 14 bases stayed unmatched.